Presented here are 9 T cell receptor beta chains from one specimen sequenced in a study of cytomegalovirus exposure and HLA in healthy donors. The study ran its PCR with 60 Vbeta and 13 Jbeta primers. Profiled with immunoSEQ multiplex PCR; TCRdb holds only in-frame clones, not every one. In the table there are around 120,000 clones, about three quarters of which are singletons. Sample: PBMCs. The receptors were sampled from a man aged 25-45 years in good health and CMV-seronegative.

Here the CDR3 DNA reads TGTGCCAGCAGCCCTAGATCCAGGGGGATAGAGACCCAGTACTTC. This gives the protein CASSPRSRGIETQYF. The V call is TRBV5-5, the J call TRBJ2-5; 7 bases line up with TRBD1. This CDR3 is built from 15 residues. Per the germline V gene, CDR1 is SGHKS and CDR2 is YYEKEE (reference sequence). The junction had 10 bases not matched to a gene; V was cut back by 4 bases and J by 4 bases.

The V and J genes are TRBV10-1 and TRBJ2-3; 7 nucleotides match TRBD2. CDR3 length: 16 residues. V gave up 0 bases and J gave up 4 bases; unmatched junction bases: 7. The germline V gene encodes CDR1 WNHNN and CDR2 SYGVQD (reference sequence). The CDR3 loop is CASSESRLAVPDTQYF. The CDR3 nucleotides read TGCGCCAGCAGTGAGTCGAGGCTAGCGGTTCCAGATACGCAGTATTTT.

This chain connects TRBV19 to TRBJ2-6, with D maybe TRBD1 (6 bases). The CDR3 extends over 16 amino acids. Germline V gene data show CDR1 as LNHDA and CDR2 as SQIVND (reference sequence). V was clipped by 7 bases and J by 4 bases, with 17 bases between them. The CDR3 nucleotides read TGTGCCAGTACCCCCCTACAGGGTTTGGGGGCCAACGTCCTGACTTTC. Translated: CASTPLQGLGANVLTF.

CDR3 DNA sequence: TGTGCCAGCAGCTTATGGGACAGAGATGGCTACACCTTC. Translated: CASSLWDRDGYTF. The chain joins TRBV9 to TRBJ1-2; 7 bases fit TRBD1. The CDR3 consists of 13 residues. V lost 4 bases to trimming and J lost 6 bases; unmatched junction nucleotides: 6. Germline loops: CDR1 SGDLS, CDR2 YYNGEE.

The chain combines TRBV14 with TRBJ2-3; the D gene is possibly TRBD1 (6 bases). This CDR3 spans 14 amino acids. Trimming stripped 4 bases from V and 4 bases from J, with 12 bases between. CDR1 SGHDN and CDR2 FVKESK come from the germline V gene. CDR3 loop: CASSLTGFSDTQYF. The CDR3 region has the DNA TGTGCCAGCAGCCTAACAGGGTTCTCAGATACGCAGTATTTT.

The CDR3 is CASSLLRQTYNEQFF. CDR3 sequence (DNA): TGTGCCAGCAGTTTATTACGACAGACCTACAATGAGCAGTTCTTC. The genes are TRBV27 and TRBJ2-1, with D possibly TRBD1 on 5 matching bases. This CDR3 comprises 15 residues. Trimming cost V 1 base and J 2 bases, with 9 bases left between them. Germline V gives CDR1 MNHEY, CDR2 SMNVEV (reference sequence).

The chain links TRBV28 to TRBJ2-7; TRBD1 agrees at 8 bases. From germline, CDR1 is MDHEN and CDR2 SYDVKM. This CDR3 contains 15 residues. V lost 5 bases, J lost 2 bases, and 8 bases stayed unmatched. DNA of the CDR3: TGTGCCAGCAGTCCAAGGGACAGGCCACCCTACGAGCAGTACTTC. The encoded protein is CASSPRDRPPYEQYF. Variable domain in full (rest from reference TRBV28 and TRBJ2-7): DVKVTQSSRYLVKRTGEKVFLECVQDMDHENMFWYRQDPGLGLRLIYFSYDVKMKEKGDIPEGYSVSREKKERFSLILESASTNQTSMYLCASSPRDRPPYEQYFGPGTRLTVT.

The chain links TRBV7-9 to TRBJ2-2, with 7 bases identical to TRBD2. Germline assignment: CDR1 SEHNR and CDR2 FQNEAQ (reference sequence). Trimming removed 4 bases from V and 1 base from J; junction bases left unmatched: 3. The CDR3 runs 15 residues. The CDR3 is CASSSAGRNTGELFF. DNA of the CDR3: TGTGCCAGCAGCTCAGCGGGGAGGAACACCGGGGAGCTGTTTTTT.

This clone was recorded a few times. J is TRBJ2-3 and V is TRBV30, with D hard to call. The CDR3 runs 14 residues. Germline assignment: CDR1 GTSNPN and CDR2 SVGIG (reference sequence). The ends were cut back, 1 base at V and 2 bases at J, with 10 bases in the middle. CDR3 in DNA: TGTGCCTGGAGTGATGTGAGATCCACAGATACGCAGTATTTT. This encodes CAWSDVRSTDTQYF.